The 28 T cell receptor beta chains below all came from one sample that was sequenced in a study of CD8+ T cells in alopecia areata. As to treatment: oral pan-JAK inhibitor, 5-10 mg twice daily. As the sequencing template, cDNA was produced by extracting RNA and reverse transcribing it. The assay was immunoSEQ multiplex PCR, and TCRdb's table has in-frame clones only and misses some. The data show approximately 65,000 clones, with approximately 44% seen just once and around 21% held by the top ten. The sequences come from CD8+ T cells sorted from blood, collected between weeks 36 and 40, from a patient treated with tofacitinib. These TCRs come from a human donor with alopecia areata.

This clone was detected a few times. The chain employs TRBV4-3 and TRBJ2-5; D gene uncertain. Germline CDR1 reads LGHNA; CDR2 reads YSLEER. Trimming cost V 0 bases and J 5 bases, with 10 bases left between them. CDR3 length: 14 residues. CDR3 residues: CASSQEFLSETQYF. In DNA, the CDR3 is TGCGCCAGCAGCCAAGAATTTCTCTCGGAGACCCAGTACTTC.

The chain joins TRBV27 to TRBJ2-3; no reliable D call. Between the trimmed V and J ends, which lost 5 bases and 0 bases, there was a span of 12 bases. This CDR3 comprises 15 residues. Germline loops: CDR1 MNHEY, CDR2 SMNVEV (reference sequence). The CDR3 DNA reads TGTGCCAGCAGTCGCCAGTACACTAGCACAGATACGCAGTATTTT. Translating gives CASSRQYTSTDTQYF.

The chain couples TRBV11-2 to TRBJ2-1; either TRBD1 or TRBD2 may supply D (5 bases each). V dropped 1 base and J dropped 6 bases, with 7 bases sitting between them. The CDR3 is 13 residues long. Germline CDR1 and CDR2: SGHAT and FQNNGV. This chain's CDR3 is CASSLVGGNEQFF. The DNA for the CDR3 is TGTGCCAGCAGCTTAGTTGGGGGCAATGAGCAGTTCTTC.

The chain uses TRBV4-1 and TRBJ1-1; TRBD1 aligns across 7 bases. V was clipped by 4 bases and J by 0 bases; unmatched bases: 5. The CDR3 runs to 15 residues. Germline V lookup: CDR1 MGHRA, CDR2 YSYEKL. CDR3 in amino acids: CASSPSTGMNTEAFF. CDR3 sequence (DNA): TGCGCCAGCAGCCCTTCGACAGGGATGAACACTGAAGCTTTCTTT.

A single count supports this clone. Germline and junction disagree at one end, which may indicate a read error. Distinct nucleotide sequences in the sample also encode this CDR3. The chain employs TRBV29-1 and TRBJ2-2, with D perhaps TRBD2 (5 bases). CDR3 length: 12 amino acids. In germline, CDR1 is SQVTM, CDR2 ANQGSEA. CDR3 bases: TGCAGCGTTGGAGCGAACACCGGGGAACTGTTTTTT. Its translation: CSVGANTGELFF.

This clone showed up just a few times. The chain recombines TRBV30 with TRBJ2-1; no reliable D call. Germline V CDR1 and CDR2: GTSNPN, SVGIG (reference sequence). Trimming shortened V by 2 bases and J by 5 bases, and 7 bases separated the two germline ends. The CDR3 is made up of 12 amino acids. The CDR3 DNA reads TGTGCCTGGAGTACCTTACACAATGAGCAGTTCTTC. It yields the protein CAWSTLHNEQFF.

V is TRBV30 and J is TRBJ2-7, with a tentative D call TRBD1 (6 bases). V was trimmed by 0 bases and J by 4 bases, leaving 16 bases between them. Germline CDR1 and CDR2: GTSNPN and SVGIG (reference sequence). The CDR3 consists of 15 residues. This CDR3 reads CAWSVLLGAVYEQYF. As DNA, the CDR3 is TGTGCCTGGAGTGTCCTCCTGGGGGCGGTTTACGAGCAGTACTTC.

The genes are TRBV7-2 and TRBJ2-7; 7 bases map to TRBD1. This CDR3 has 15 residues. V trimming: 5 bases; J trimming: 2 bases; junction bases outside the gene matches: 9. Germline values: CDR1 SGHTA, CDR2 FQGNSA. The CDR3, as DNA: TGTGCCAGCAGCCTAAACCCGGGACAGACCTACGAGCAGTACTTC. It encodes CASSLNPGQTYEQYF.

The chain joins TRBV6-1 to TRBJ2-1; 12 positions agree with TRBD2. V lost 6 bases and J lost 7; bases outside the gene matches: 7. The germline V gene encodes CDR1 MNHNS and CDR2 SASEGT. CDR3 size: 15 residues. CDR3 amino acids: CASSLTSGRKNEQFF. The CDR3 DNA follows: TGTGCCAGCAGCCTGACTAGCGGGAGAAAAAATGAGCAGTTCTTC.

The gene calls are TRBV4-1 and TRBJ2-3, with D perhaps TRBD2 (6 bases). CDR1 is MGHRA, CDR2 YSYEKL, per germline. Trimming stripped 0 bases from V and 6 bases from J, with 10 bases between. The CDR3 has 14 residues. This CDR3 is CASSQEGGHDTQYF. CDR3 DNA: TGCGCCAGCAGCCAAGAGGGAGGTCACGATACGCAGTATTTT.

This clone showed up just a few times. This sample includes further DNA sequences coding for the same CDR3. The chain couples TRBV27 to TRBJ2-2; 7 bases align to TRBD2. V gave up 0 bases and J gave up 4 bases; unmatched junction bases: 2. The CDR3 runs 15 residues. Germline V gene data show CDR1 as MNHEY and CDR2 as SMNVEV (reference sequence). The CDR3 DNA reads as TGTGCCAGCAGTTTATCGGGGGAGGGCACCGGGGAGCTGTTTTTT. It encodes CASSLSGEGTGELFF.

V is TRBV19 and J is TRBJ2-7; D may correspond to TRBD1 or TRBD2 (5 bases each). Germline loops: CDR1 LNHDA, CDR2 SQIVND (reference sequence). V lost 3 bases and J 4 bases, leaving 19 bases between the germline ends. The CDR3 runs 16 residues. CDR3 amino acids: CASSISARAGRYEQYF. DNA for the CDR3: TGTGCCAGTAGTATTTCGGCGAGGGCAGGGCGGTACGAGCAGTACTTC. The variable domain in full, completed from reference TRBV19 and TRBJ2-7, reads DGGITQSPKYLFRKEGQNVTLSCEQNLNHDAMYWYRQDPGQGLRLIYYSQIVNDFQKGDIAEGYSVSREKKESFPLTVTSAQKNPTAFYLCASSISARAGRYEQYFGPGTRLTVT.

This clone was picked up a small number of times. The rearrangement uses TRBV7-2 and TRBJ2-6; D possibly corresponds to TRBD2 (5 bases). The CDR3 spans 16 residues. V gave up 5 bases and J gave up 0 bases, with 11 bases separating them. Germline V gives CDR1 SGHTA, CDR2 FQGNSA. Here the CDR3 reads CASSQFGVSGANVLTF. In DNA form, the CDR3 reads TGTGCCAGCAGCCAATTCGGGGTCTCTGGGGCCAACGTCCTGACTTTC.

The rearrangement links TRBV6-6 to TRBJ2-5; 8 positions agree with TRBD2. This CDR3 is 16 amino acids long. The junction had 11 bases not matched to a gene; V was cut back by 4 bases and J by 4 bases. Germline CDR1 is MNHNY and CDR2 is SVGAGI (reference sequence). The DNA for the CDR3 is TGTGCCAGCAGTTTATCTTTCGCGGGAGGCAGAGAGACCCAGTACTTC. Amino acids: CASSLSFAGGRETQYF.

This clone occurred a few times. The chain employs TRBV28 and TRBJ1-5, with a weak D call TRBD1 (6 bases). Germline-derived CDR1 and CDR2 are MDHEN and SYDVKM. CDR3 size: 19 residues. V lost 5 bases and J 0 bases, leaving 23 bases between the germline ends. CDR3 DNA: TGTGCCAGCAGTCCGGCCGGACAGAGAACGCTAAATAGCAATCAGCCCCAGCATTTT. Translated: CASSPAGQRTLNSNQPQHF.

J is TRBJ1-1 and V is TRBV5-1; D may be TRBD1 (5 bases). This CDR3 has 15 amino acids. Per the germline V gene, CDR1 is SGHRS and CDR2 is YFSETQ. The V end lost 0 bases, the J end lost 2 bases, and 11 bases lay between the germline ends. The CDR3 sequence: CASSLALGQNTEAFF. The DNA for the CDR3 is TGCGCCAGCAGCTTGGCTCTGGGGCAAAACACTGAAGCTTTCTTT.

This clone appeared a few times. This specimen includes other DNA sequences encoding the same CDR3. The chain combines TRBV25-1 with TRBJ2-4, with a weak D call TRBD2 (6 bases). CDR1 MGHDK and CDR2 SYGVNS come from the germline V gene. Deletions cut 3 bases from V and 8 bases from J, with 17 bases between. The CDR3 contains 15 residues. The CDR3 DNA sequence: TGTGCCAGCAGTGATCAAGGTCTAGCGAGCGACATTCAGTACTTC. Translating it yields CASSDQGLASDIQYF. Drawing the rest from reference TRBV25-1 and TRBJ2-4, the complete variable domain is EADIYQTPRYLVIGTGKKITLECSQTMGHDKMYWYQQDPGMELHLIHYSYGVNSTEKGDLSSESTVSRIRTEHFPLTLESARPSHTSQYLCASSDQGLASDIQYFGAGTRLSVL.

There are a few counts of this clone. Germline and junction disagree at one end, which may indicate a read error. The rearrangement links TRBV7-8 to TRBJ1-2; D unresolved. The CDR3 runs to 13 residues. Germline assignment: CDR1 SGHVS and CDR2 FQNEAQ. The CDR3 DNA is TGTGCCAGCAGCCCGTTAGGATACTACGGCTACACCTTC. It yields the protein CASSPLGYYGYTF.

This chain joins TRBV7-2 and TRBJ1-1; D is perhaps TRBD1 (6 bases). V gave up 5 bases and J gave up 4 bases, with 11 bases separating them. The germline V gene has CDR1 SGHTA and CDR2 FQGNSA. This CDR3 has 13 residues. DNA for the CDR3: TGTGCCAGCAGCCTAGGGGGGAGCACTGAAGCTTTCTTT. Encoded protein: CASSLGGSTEAFF.

The chain carries TRBV2 and TRBJ1-2; D unresolved. CDR3 size: 15 residues. Germline CDR1 and CDR2: SNHLY and FYNNEI. V was trimmed by 1 base and J by 5 bases, leaving 14 bases between them. The CDR3 is CASSEGSARGYGYTF. The CDR3 DNA follows: TGTGCCAGCAGTGAAGGGTCAGCCCGGGGATATGGCTACACCTTC.

The CDR3 spells CSVAGSSYEQYF. In DNA form, the CDR3 reads TGCAGCGTTGCTGGGAGCTCCTACGAGCAGTACTTC. V usage is TRBV29-1 and J usage is TRBJ2-7; possible D gene TRBD2, 5 bases. The CDR3 is 12 amino acids. The V and J ends lost 4 bases and 0 bases respectively, with 7 bases between them. Germline CDR1 is SQVTM and CDR2 is ANQGSEA.

This clone turned up a few times. This chain links TRBV29-1 with TRBJ2-7; D remains ambiguous. Trimming took 0 bases from V and 9 from J, leaving 9 bases between them. This CDR3 region has 11 residues. Germline CDR1 reads SQVTM; CDR2 reads ANQGSEA. The CDR3 bases are TGCAGCGTTGAAGATGATACGGGGCAGTACTTC. It is translated as CSVEDDTGQYF.

V usage is TRBV7-6 and J usage is TRBJ1-1; 9 positions agree with TRBD1. Germline V gives CDR1 SGHVS, CDR2 FNYEAQ. V lost 5 bases to trimming and J lost 0 bases; unmatched junction nucleotides: 4. The CDR3 has 15 residues. CDR3 coding DNA: TGTGCCAGCAGCGCCGGACAGGGGATGAACACTGAAGCTTTCTTT. Amino acid sequence: CASSAGQGMNTEAFF.

By share, this clone ranks as large (0.1 to 1%). This rearrangement joins TRBV5-6 to TRBJ1-1; TRBD1 might be the D (5 bases). The CDR3 loop spans 12 amino acids. V dropped 2 bases and J dropped 4 bases, with 6 bases sitting between them. CDR1 SGHDT and CDR2 YYEEEE come from the germline V gene. The CDR3, as DNA: TGTGCCAGCAGCTTCGGGACCACTGAAGCTTTCTTT. Amino acids: CASSFGTTEAFF.

This clone has just a few counts. J is TRBJ2-7 and V is TRBV4-2; perhaps TRBD2 as D (7 bases). The CDR3 contains 17 residues. Germline V gives CDR1 LGHNA, CDR2 YNFKEQ. Trimming took 0 bases from V and 0 from J, leaving 15 bases between them. The CDR3 is CASSQELRGGSSYEQYF. The CDR3 DNA reads TGTGCCAGCAGCCAAGAGTTAAGGGGGGGGAGCTCCTACGAGCAGTACTTC.

This chain joins TRBV7-9 and TRBJ2-1; D is unresolved. V was pared by 5 bases and J by 8 bases, with 22 bases between. The germline gives CDR1 SEHNR, CDR2 FQNEAQ (reference sequence). This CDR3 comprises 16 residues. Here the CDR3 reads CASSPKEGGAVDEQFF. The DNA of the CDR3 is TGTGCCAGCAGCCCAAAAGAAGGCGGAGCCGTAGATGAGCAGTTCTTC.

This clone was counted a few times. The rearrangement links TRBV29-1 to TRBJ2-1, with 10 positions matching TRBD1. Germline values: CDR1 SQVTM, CDR2 ANQGSEA. The CDR3 is made up of 13 amino acids. Trimming took 7 bases from V and 7 from J; bases not matched to a gene: 7. CDR3 protein: CSGGTGVRNEQFF. CDR3 coding DNA: TGCAGCGGGGGGACAGGGGTAAGGAATGAGCAGTTCTTC.

The chain recombines TRBV7-2 with TRBJ1-2; unclear D gene. The CDR3 consists of 14 residues. V lost 5 bases to trimming and J lost 2 bases, with 12 bases between them. Looked up from germline, CDR1 is SGHTA and CDR2 is FQGNSA. The CDR3 here is CASSPQPGNYGYTF. In nucleotides, the CDR3 is TGTGCCAGCAGCCCGCAGCCAGGCAACTATGGCTACACCTTC.